The 18 T cell receptor beta chains below all came from one sample that was sequenced in a study of control samples from healthy donors and cancer patients. The protocol was immunoSEQ multiplex PCR, while the TCRdb copy is restricted to in-frame clones and leaves out a portion. The repertoire includes 100,000 to 150,000 clones, about 89% of them detected once, and about 2.7% sits in the top ten. The sample was blood. The receptors were gathered from a man aged 60 to 75 in good health.

The chain combines TRBV5-4 with TRBJ2-3; 10 bases agree with TRBD1. The germline CDR1 and CDR2 sequences are SGHNT and YYREEE (reference sequence). After removal of 4 bases from V and 4 bases from J, the junction contained 6 bases not matched to a gene. There are 15 residues in the CDR3. In nucleotides, the CDR3 is TGTGCCAGCAGCCAAGGACAGGGGGTTGCAGATACGCAGTATTTT. Its protein is CASSQGQGVADTQYF.

The sample holds one count of this clone. The V call is TRBV7-3, the J call TRBJ2-1, with 7 bases identical to TRBD2. This CDR3 is built from 17 residues. V dropped 0 bases and J dropped 4; count of bases not matched to a gene: 9. From germline, CDR1 is SGHTA and CDR2 FQGTGA. This CDR3 is CASSLTPELAGYNEQFF. For the CDR3, the DNA is TGTGCCAGCAGCTTAACGCCGGAGTTAGCGGGTTACAATGAGCAGTTCTTC.

For the CDR3, the DNA is TGTGCCAGCAGTGCGCTGTCAGGGGATCTTTTAGGAAACACCATATATTTT. Its protein is CASSALSGDLLGNTIYF. This chain uses TRBV25-1 with TRBJ1-3; possibly TRBD1 for D (6 bases). This CDR3 has 17 amino acids. Germline CDR1 MGHDK, CDR2 SYGVNS. V dropped 4 bases and J dropped 4 bases, with 20 bases sitting between them.

J is TRBJ1-2 and V is TRBV19; 10 bases agree with TRBD1. The CDR3 is 15 amino acids. V dropped 7 bases and J dropped 6; count of bases not matched to a gene: 11. Per germline, CDR1 LNHDA and CDR2 SQIVND (reference sequence). The CDR3 DNA reads TGTGCCAGTACCCGAGATCCGGGACAGGGGAATGGCTACACCTTC. It is translated as CASTRDPGQGNGYTF.

The CDR3 bases are TGTGCCAGCAGCGATGACAGCGACACTGAAGCTTTCTTT. Its protein product is CASSDDSDTEAFF. The rearrangement joins TRBV2 to TRBJ1-1; possible D gene TRBD1, 5 bases. Trimming stripped 6 bases from V and 3 bases from J, with 11 bases between. The CDR3 sequence is 13 residues long. Germline CDR1 is SNHLY and CDR2 is FYNNEI.

V usage is TRBV7-2 and J usage is TRBJ2-3, with TRBD2 identical over 8 bases. Looked up from germline, CDR1 is SGHTA and CDR2 is FQGNSA. V lost 0 bases, J lost 7 bases, and 9 bases stayed unmatched. This CDR3 comprises 16 residues. The CDR3 reads CASSLAPAGGRNTQYF. The CDR3 DNA sequence: TGTGCCAGCAGCTTAGCGCCCGCGGGGGGCCGGAATACGCAGTATTTT. The full variable domain, rest sourced from reference TRBV7-2 and TRBJ2-3, is GAGVSQSPSNKVTEKGKDVELRCDPISGHTALYWYRQSLGQGLEFLIYFQGNSAPDKSGLPSDRFSAERTGGSVSTLTIQRTQQEDSAVYLCASSLAPAGGRNTQYFGPGTRLTVL.

The gene calls are TRBV30 and TRBJ1-2, with D unclear. V was trimmed by 1 base and J by 4 bases, leaving 10 bases between them. Germline V gene lookup returns CDR1 GTSNPN and CDR2 SVGIG (reference sequence). CDR3 size: 13 residues. The CDR3: CAWSAQYLYGYTF. The CDR3 DNA follows: TGTGCCTGGAGTGCCCAGTACCTCTATGGCTACACCTTC.

The chain combines TRBV6-5 with TRBJ2-7, with 7 bases fitting TRBD2. V lost 8 bases, J lost 2 bases, and 12 bases stayed unmatched. The CDR3 is 15 residues long. The germline gives CDR1 MNHEY, CDR2 SVGAGI. Here the CDR3 reads CASVSGGSETYEQYF. The DNA of the CDR3 is TGTGCCAGCGTCTCGGGGGGTAGTGAAACCTACGAGCAGTACTTC.

This rearrangement joins TRBV30 to TRBJ1-4; no clear D. CDR3 size: 16 residues. Trimming stripped 2 bases from V and 4 bases from J, with 17 bases between. CDR1 is GTSNPN, CDR2 SVGIG, per germline (reference sequence). DNA for the CDR3: TGTGCCTGGAGTCCCCCCCTGCGCGGATTTAATGAAAAACTGTTTTTT. It is translated as CAWSPPLRGFNEKLFF.

This sequence joins TRBV6-6 and TRBJ1-5; tentative D call: TRBD1 (6 bases). The CDR3 extends over 15 amino acids. Trimming shortened V by 5 bases and J by 4 bases, and 15 bases separated the two germline ends. CDR1 and CDR2 from the germline V gene are MNHNY and SVGAGI (reference sequence). The CDR3 DNA reads TGTGCCAGCAGTCCCGGGTTCAGGGGAAATCAGCCCCAGCATTTT. Translated, it gives CASSPGFRGNQPQHF.

V gene TRBV7-8 combines with J gene TRBJ2-3; D not resolved. CDR1 and CDR2 from the germline V gene are SGHVS and FQNEAQ. Deletions cut 5 bases from V and 6 bases from J, with 12 bases between. The CDR3 contains 13 residues. The CDR3 region is CASSLLTLDTQYF. The CDR3 bases are TGTGCCAGCAGCCTTCTGACCCTGGATACGCAGTATTTT.

This chain joins TRBV2 and TRBJ1-2, with TRBD1 matching 7 bases. The V and J ends lost 6 bases and 5 bases, in that order; junction bases with no gene match: 3. Germline values: CDR1 SNHLY, CDR2 FYNNEI. The CDR3 totals 12 residues. The CDR3 sequence: CASSRQGYGYTF. The CDR3 nucleotides are TGTGCCAGCAGCAGACAGGGTTATGGCTACACCTTC.

This sequence joins TRBV19 and TRBJ1-2, with TRBD1 matching over 7 bases. Germline V gene lookup returns CDR1 LNHDA and CDR2 SQIVND (reference sequence). Unmatched junction bases numbered 12, after V lost 6 bases and J lost 8 bases. The CDR3 is made up of 14 amino acids. The CDR3 is CASRLTGSEGGYTF. In nucleotides, the CDR3 is TGTGCCAGTAGGCTGACAGGGAGTGAGGGCGGCTACACCTTC.

The chain is built from TRBV7-9 and TRBJ1-6; TRBD1 might be the D (5 bases). The germline V gene has CDR1 SEHNR and CDR2 FQNEAQ (reference sequence). The CDR3 has 18 amino acids. The germline V and J ends were trimmed by 4 bases and 0 bases, with 16 bases remaining between them. CDR3 protein: CASSSQGEPPSYNSPLHF. CDR3 bases: TGTGCCAGCAGCTCTCAGGGTGAACCTCCCTCCTATAATTCACCCCTCCACTTT.

The rearrangement joins TRBV3-1 (or the pseudogene TRBV3-2) to TRBJ1-3; D gene uncertain. The V and J ends lost 0 bases and 0 bases respectively, with 9 bases between them. This CDR3 has 16 amino acids. CDR1 is LGHDT and CDR2 is YNNKEL in the germline V gene (reference sequence). DNA of the CDR3: TGTGCCAGCAGCCAAGAGGGTACAGTCTCTGGAAACACCATATATTTT. Amino acids: CASSQEGTVSGNTIYF.

The chain uses TRBV5-1 and TRBJ2-1; tentative D call: TRBD2 (6 bases). The germline gives CDR1 SGHRS, CDR2 YFSETQ. V was shortened by 2 bases and J by 5 bases, with 11 bases between the two germline ends. The CDR3 is 14 amino acids. The CDR3 sequence: CASSFVGGDNEQFF. The CDR3 DNA follows: TGCGCCAGCAGCTTCGTTGGAGGGGACAATGAGCAGTTCTTC.

The chain combines TRBV28 with TRBJ2-2; D may be TRBD1 (6 bases). The CDR3 runs 15 residues. Germline CDR1 is MDHEN and CDR2 is SYDVKM. V lost 6 bases, J lost 3 bases, and 14 bases lay in between. The CDR3, as DNA: TGTGCCAGCAGACTACAGGGCGGTTACACCGGGGAGCTGTTTTTT. Amino acid sequence: CASRLQGGYTGELFF.

V is TRBV6-2 or TRBV6-3 and J is TRBJ2-7; 7 bases line up with TRBD2. J was trimmed by 2 bases and V by 5 bases; bases with no gene match: 18. CDR3 size: 18 residues. Germline V gene lookup returns CDR1 MNHEY and CDR2 SVGEGT. For the CDR3, the DNA is TGTGCCAGCAGTAAAAGGCGGGGGAGGTCGTTGTTGACCTACGAGCAGTACTTC. Amino acid sequence: CASSKRRGRSLLTYEQYF.